The T cell receptor (beta chain) described here comes from a study of regulatory T cells in long-lasting Graves disease. Through Arm-PCR of CDR3 regions and iRepertoire HTBI primers, TCR beta libraries were built. MiXCR was run by TCRdb on the multiplex PCR reads, yielding one entry per CDR3 protein. The table lists 450,000 to 600,000 distinct CDR3 sequences, 13% of them singletons. Time point in this sample: newly diagnosed GD, antithyroid drugs for less than 3 months. Following extraction of RNA from PBMCs, that RNA was used to make the TCR library. This clonotype was seen repeatedly, ten times or more. Its specificity is not known. The CDR3 covers 13 residues. The trim removed 5 bases at V and 9 bases at J, leaving 5 bases unmatched. The germline V gene encodes CDR1 SGHDN and CDR2 FVKESK. Whole-study findings and limits: Persistent disease was associated with favored TRBV28 usage and with favored use of TRBJ1-2 and TRBJ2-5.

In addition, the sample was reused for a study of T cells in Graves' hyperthyroidism and ophthalmopathy. That report adds: Stable Graves' hyperthyroidism denoted no ophthalmopathy progression over 18 months.

This sequence originates from a man aged 25 to 40 with Graves disease. The rearrangement uses TRBV14 and TRBJ1-5; 9 nucleotides align to TRBD1. Sample: peripheral blood mononuclear cells (PBMCs), taken at new diagnosis, from a patient treated with antithyroid drugs. In nucleotides, the CDR3 is TGTGCCAGCAGCGCGACAGGGGGTGGGCCCCAGCATTTT. It yields the protein CASSATGGGPQHF.